The sequence of this T cell receptor beta chain was determined in a study of beta chain features in type 1 diabetes. Germline V gene lookup returns CDR1 SEHNR and CDR2 FQNEAQ (reference sequence). The CDR3 totals 12 residues. V was clipped by 2 bases and J by 6 bases, with 7 bases between them. Blood was drawn once from each donor into heparinised tubes. The draws averaged around 110 mL. Sorting that relied on CD45RO/CCR7/CD25/CD127/CD95/CD27 yielded CD4+ naive, central memory, regulatory and stem cell-like memory cells. This clone was seen repeatedly, ten times or more. Its target is not known. Study outcomes and limitations: When VDJ junctions were examined, type 1 diabetes patients showed fewer insertions and more deletions. Within the patient group, naive, central memory and Treg TCRB repertoires appeared more similar to each other than within healthy donors.

cDNA synthesis used the whole RNA isolate, giving expressed TCRB sequences. The method was immunoSEQ multiplex PCR; TCRdb's version includes in-frame clones alone and lacks a portion of them. The table includes fewer than 200,000 clones, roughly 8.1% detected once. The genes are TRBV7-9 and TRBJ1-1; D is uncertain. The sequence was obtained from a man younger than 35 in good health. Source material: central memory CD4+ T cells from blood. The CDR3 here is CASSLFTPEAFF. In nucleotides, the CDR3 is TGTGCCAGCAGCTTATTTACTCCTGAAGCTTTCTTT.